These 10 T cell receptor beta chains originate from one sample sequenced in a study of T cell responses to AZD1222 COVID-19 vaccine. Generated by immunoSEQ multiplex PCR, the TCRdb table keeps only in-frame clones and is missing some. Of just under 85,000 clones in the sample, roughly 88% were seen once. Sequencing used peripheral blood, obtained on day 0 of AZD1222 vaccination. These receptors were obtained from an adult in good health.

The rearrangement joins TRBV5-4 to TRBJ1-1, with TRBD1 matching over 8 bases. J gave up 2 bases and V 0 bases, and 6 bases lay outside the gene matches. Per germline, CDR1 SGHNT and CDR2 YYREEE (reference sequence). There are 16 residues in the CDR3. CDR3 sequence reads: CASSLGQGTTNTEAFF. The CDR3 DNA reads as TGTGCCAGCAGCTTGGGACAGGGGACCACTAACACTGAAGCTTTCTTT.

The chain has TRBV15 and TRBJ1-1; TRBD1 might be the D (6 bases). The V and J ends lost 1 base and 0 bases respectively, with 12 bases between them. Per germline, CDR1 LNHNV and CDR2 YYDKDF (reference sequence). CDR3 size: 16 residues. The CDR3 coding sequence is TGTGCCACCAGCAGAGTTAGGGGGGCAGTGAACACTGAAGCTTTCTTT. Amino acid sequence: CATSRVRGAVNTEAFF.

The rearrangement uses TRBV9 and TRBJ1-6, with D possibly being TRBD1 (5 bases). This CDR3 is 15 amino acids long. Trimming pared 5 bases from V and 6 bases from J, leaving 15 bases between. Germline CDR1 and CDR2: SGDLS and YYNGEE. For the CDR3, the DNA is TGTGCCAGCAGGACCGACAGCAGAATTAATTCACCCCTCCACTTT. Its translation: CASRTDSRINSPLHF.

The chain is built from TRBV7-3 and TRBJ1-1; possible D gene TRBD1, 5 bases. Germline CDR1 SGHTA, CDR2 FQGTGA. This CDR3 spans 15 amino acids. Trimming took 4 bases from V and 4 from J, leaving 16 bases between them. The CDR3 loop reads CASSSSRGGATEAFF. DNA of the CDR3: TGTGCCAGCAGCTCCTCGCGAGGTGGGGCCACTGAAGCTTTCTTT.

The chain has TRBV28 and TRBJ2-7; D might be TRBD2 (7 bases). CDR1 MDHEN and CDR2 SYDVKM come from the germline V gene. The CDR3 covers 15 residues. V was cut by 6 bases and J by 0 bases, with 15 bases left in between. CDR3 bases: TGTGCCAGCAGCGGGGGGCAGGACCACTCCTACGAGCAGTACTTC. Its translation is CASSGGQDHSYEQYF.

The DNA of the CDR3 is TGTGCCAGCAGTAGCGGTTTGGGGACCCAGTACTTC. This codes for CASSSGLGTQYF. This chain joins TRBV2 and TRBJ2-5, with D perhaps matching TRBD2 (5 bases). This CDR3 is 12 amino acids long. Germline V gene lookup returns CDR1 SNHLY and CDR2 FYNNEI. V was cut by 5 bases and J by 7 bases, with 11 bases left in between.

This chain uses TRBV3-1 (or the pseudogene TRBV3-2) with TRBJ2-3, with D possibly being TRBD2 (6 bases). V was pared by 3 bases and J by 4 bases, with 8 bases between. CDR3 length: 13 residues. The germline V gene encodes CDR1 LGHDT and CDR2 YNNKEL (reference sequence). CDR3 sequence reads: CASSQTRSDTQYF. In DNA, the CDR3 is TGTGCCAGCAGCCAGACTAGATCAGATACGCAGTATTTT.

V and J are TRBV27 and TRBJ1-4; D gene uncertain. Germline-derived CDR1 and CDR2 are MNHEY and SMNVEV (reference sequence). V was shortened by 2 bases and J by 14 bases, with 15 bases between the two germline ends. This CDR3 has 13 residues. CDR3 residues: CASSLADPWRLFF. CDR3 DNA: TGTGCCAGCAGTTTAGCGGACCCCTGGCGGCTGTTTTTT.

The rearrangement uses TRBV30 and TRBJ2-5, with D uncertain. Per germline, CDR1 GTSNPN and CDR2 SVGIG (reference sequence). V was clipped by 3 bases and J by 6 bases, with 11 bases between them. The CDR3 runs 12 residues. The DNA of the CDR3 is TGTGCCTGGAGCGTACTATTGAAGACCCAGTACTTC. Protein: CAWSVLLKTQYF. Supplemented by reference TRBV30 and TRBJ2-5, the full variable domain reads SQTIHQWPATLVQPVGSPLSLECTVEGTSNPNLYWYRQAAGRGLQLLFYSVGIGQISSEVPQNLSASRPQDRQFILSSKKLLLSDSGFYLCAWSVLLKTQYFGPGTRLLVL.

This sequence joins TRBV30 and TRBJ1-5; D remains unclear. The CDR3 sequence is 12 residues long. V lost 5 bases and J 0 bases, leaving 5 bases between the germline ends. In germline, CDR1 is GTSNPN, CDR2 SVGIG (reference sequence). The CDR3 sequence: CAWGNSNQPQHF. CDR3 nucleotides: TGTGCCTGGGGGAATAGCAATCAGCCCCAGCATTTT.